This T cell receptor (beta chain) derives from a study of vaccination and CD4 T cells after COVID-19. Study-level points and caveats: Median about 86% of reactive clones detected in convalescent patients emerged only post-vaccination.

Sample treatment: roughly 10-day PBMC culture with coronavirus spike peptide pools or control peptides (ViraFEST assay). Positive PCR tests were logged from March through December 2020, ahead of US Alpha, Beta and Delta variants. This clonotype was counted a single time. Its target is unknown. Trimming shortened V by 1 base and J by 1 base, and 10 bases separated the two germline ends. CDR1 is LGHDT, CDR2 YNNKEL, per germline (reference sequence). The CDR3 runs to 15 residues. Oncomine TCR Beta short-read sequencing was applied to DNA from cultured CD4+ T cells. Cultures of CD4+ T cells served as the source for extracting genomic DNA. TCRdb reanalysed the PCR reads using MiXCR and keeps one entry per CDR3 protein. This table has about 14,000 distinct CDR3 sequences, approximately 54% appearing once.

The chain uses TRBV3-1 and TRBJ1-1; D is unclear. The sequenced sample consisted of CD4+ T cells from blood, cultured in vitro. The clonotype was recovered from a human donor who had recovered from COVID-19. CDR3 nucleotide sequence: TGTGCCAGCAGCCAAGCTGGCAGAGAGAACACTGAAGCTTTCTTT. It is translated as CASSQAGRENTEAFF.